The 10 T cell receptor beta chains below come from one sample, sequenced in a study of cytomegalovirus exposure and HLA in healthy donors. 60 Vbeta and 13 Jbeta primers were used in PCR. Only in-frame clones appear in the TCRdb table, and some are missing; sequencing was by immunoSEQ multiplex PCR. The sample yields around 140,000 clones, approximately 10% seen once. Source material: PBMCs. The origin of the receptors is a woman in her thirties or forties in good health and CMV-seropositive.

This clone was found a few times. The J gene is TRBJ2-5, the V gene TRBV6-5; TRBD1 aligns across 8 bases. The CDR3 is made up of 14 amino acids. Germline CDR1 reads MNHEY; CDR2 reads SVGAGI. V was pared by 4 bases and J by 3 bases, with 4 bases of the junction left unmatched. The CDR3 region has the DNA TGTGCCAGCAGTTCTCAGGGGGCCGAAGAGACCCAGTACTTC. This codes for CASSSQGAEETQYF.

The gene calls are TRBV5-6 and TRBJ2-5, with 10 positions matching TRBD2. Germline values: CDR1 SGHDT, CDR2 YYEEEE. This CDR3 is 16 amino acids long. J gave up 1 base and V 4 bases, and 7 bases lay outside the gene matches. The CDR3 sequence is CASSGLAAASQETQYF. The CDR3 bases are TGTGCCAGCAGCGGACTAGCGGCGGCGTCCCAAGAGACCCAGTACTTC.

A few counts support this clone. V gene TRBV4-1 combines with J gene TRBJ2-5, with 7 bases that match TRBD1. Germline loops: CDR1 MGHRA, CDR2 YSYEKL. The J segment lost 5 bases and the V segment lost 1 base, leaving 4 bases of the junction unmatched. This CDR3 has 14 residues. The CDR3 spells CASSQVDRAETQYF. The DNA for the CDR3 is TGCGCCAGCAGCCAAGTAGACAGGGCTGAGACCCAGTACTTC.

This clone was seen a single time. The V gene is TRBV5-8, the J gene TRBJ1-6, with D possibly TRBD1 on 5 matching bases. The V and J ends lost 4 bases and 7 bases respectively, with 12 bases between them. The CDR3 extends over 14 amino acids. Germline V gene data show CDR1 as SGHTS and CDR2 as YDEGEE. The CDR3 loop reads CASSVDTGNSPLHF. CDR3 DNA sequence: TGTGCCAGCAGCGTGGACACGGGAAATTCACCCCTCCACTTT.

This clone was detected a few times. Here the CDR3 reads CATQTSENTGELFF. The CDR3 region has the DNA TGCGCCACACAGACTAGCGAGAACACCGGGGAGCTGTTTTTT. The chain links TRBV10-2 to TRBJ2-2; 8 bases match TRBD2. Germline lookup yields CDR1 WSHSY and CDR2 SAAADI. CDR3 length: 14 residues. V lost 10 bases, J lost 1 base, and 5 bases stayed unmatched.

CDR3 nucleotide sequence: TGTGCCAGCAGCCCCACGGGGGGACAAGACTTCTATGGCTACACCTTC. Protein: CASSPTGGQDFYGYTF. This chain connects TRBV7-8 to TRBJ1-2; a weak D match, TRBD1 (6 bases). Trimming stripped 5 bases from V and 4 bases from J, with 20 bases between. The CDR3 loop spans 16 amino acids. Germline CDR1 and CDR2: SGHVS and FQNEAQ.

The CDR3 sequence is CSVMKGSTEQYF. The DNA of the CDR3 is TGCAGCGTTATGAAAGGGAGTACAGAGCAGTACTTC. The genes are TRBV29-1 and TRBJ2-7; D may be TRBD2 (5 bases). With 5 bases removed from V and 7 bases from J, the gap between germline ends came to 15 bases. Germline V gives CDR1 SQVTM, CDR2 ANQGSEA. This CDR3 is 12 amino acids long.

The CDR3 is CASSLLAGGRANTGELFF. The CDR3 DNA reads TGTGCCAGCAGCCTCTTAGCGGGGGGAAGAGCGAACACCGGGGAGCTGTTTTTT. This sequence joins TRBV13 and TRBJ2-2; TRBD2 agrees at 10 bases. The CDR3 has 18 amino acids. The V gene's germline CDR1 is PRHDT and CDR2 FYEKMQ (reference sequence). The V and J ends lost 5 bases and 0 bases, in that order; junction bases with no gene match: 9. Variable domain in full (rest from reference TRBV13 and TRBJ2-2): AAGVIQSPRHLIKEKRETATLKCYPIPRHDTVYWYQQGPGQDPQFLISFYEKMQSDKGSIPDRFSAQQFSDYHSELNMSSLELGDSALYFCASSLLAGGRANTGELFFGEGSRLTVL.

This rearrangement joins TRBV2 to TRBJ2-7; 7 bases are shared with TRBD1. This CDR3 region has 15 residues. In germline, CDR1 is SNHLY, CDR2 FYNNEI. Trimming cost V 2 bases and J 4 bases; bases outside gene matches: 8. CDR3 protein: CASSEKGTEEYEQYF. In nucleotides, the CDR3 is TGTGCCAGCAGTGAAAAGGGGACAGAGGAATACGAGCAGTACTTC.

This clone was observed a handful of times. V is TRBV18 and J is TRBJ2-1, with TRBD1 matching 10 bases. The J segment lost 4 bases and the V segment lost 2 bases, leaving 5 bases of the junction unmatched. CDR3 size: 16 residues. Germline CDR1 KGHSH, CDR2 LQKENI. In DNA form, the CDR3 reads TGTGCCAGCTCACCAGACAGGGGGCAGGTGTACAATGAGCAGTTCTTC. Translation gives CASSPDRGQVYNEQFF.